This T cell receptor beta chain was found in a study of PD-L1 blockade in urothelial cancer. Looking at the study overall: Patients arrived having already received 0 to 3 prior chemotherapy regimens.

The germline V gene has CDR1 MNHNS and CDR2 SASEGT. The CDR3 is 13 amino acids. V was pared by 3 bases and J by 1 base, with 6 bases between. Documented time point: pretreatment peripheral blood. Repertoires were generated with immunoSEQ multiplex PCR, while TCRdb's copy carries only in-frame clones and drops some. The table shows around 71,000 clones, with over 80% occurring only once. Here the sequenced sample was PBMCs, taken around atezolizumab (anti-PD-L1) treatment. The clonotype originates from a man aged 35 to 55 with urothelial cancer. The rearrangement uses TRBV6-1 and TRBJ1-1; no reliable D call. Here the CDR3 reads CASSDGRNTEAFF. CDR3 sequence (DNA): TGTGCCAGCAGTGATGGCCGGAACACTGAAGCTTTCTTT.